A selection of T cell receptor beta chains follows, all from one sample in a study of shared clonotypes between healthy human individuals. Profiled with immunoSEQ multiplex PCR; TCRdb holds only in-frame clones, not every one. The sample holds approximately 530,000 clones, 90% to 97% seen once. The sample consisted of naive CD4+ T cells sorted from blood. The receptors come from a woman aged 30 to 39 in good health. Both conserved end residues are part of each CDR3. D genes are given only for firm matches. Rows may omit the clone size; those that give it use once, few, many or a size class.

J: TRBJ2-7
D: -
V: TRBV28
size: -
DNA: TGTGCCAGCAGTCGCACCGCCAGGGGAGCGCAGTACTTC
CDR3: CASSRTARGAQYF

J: TRBJ1-2
D: -
V: TRBV4-1
size: -
DNA: TGCGCCAGCAGCCAAGATCAGGGGCTTGGCTATGGCTACACCTTC
CDR3: CASSQDQGLGYGYTF

J: TRBJ2-1
D: -
V: TRBV30
size: -
DNA: TGTGCCTGGAGTGCCCCCAATGAGCAGTTCTTC
CDR3: CAWSAPNEQFF

J: TRBJ2-7
D: TRBD1
V: TRBV5-4
size: once
DNA: TGTGCCAGCAGCTTGAGACAGGGGGCCTACGAGCAGTACTTC
CDR3: CASSLRQGAYEQYF

J: TRBJ1-5
D: TRBD1
V: TRBV28
size: -
DNA: TGTGCCAGCAGTTTAGTGTCAGGGGGGAATCAGCCCCAGCATTTT
CDR3: CASSLVSGGNQPQHF

J: TRBJ1-2
D: -
V: TRBV29-1
size: -
DNA: TGCAGCGTTGAAGGTGGGGCTGCTGGCTACACCTTC
CDR3: CSVEGGAAGYTF

J: TRBJ2-3
D: -
V: TRBV10-1
size: -
DNA: TGCGCCAGCAGTGAGTCGAGGCAGAGCTGGGGCACAGATACGCAGTATTTT
CDR3: CASSESRQSWGTDTQYF

J: TRBJ2-2
D: -
V: TRBV11-3
size: -
DNA: TGTGCCAGCAGCTTAGGGGGCGCGGACACCGGGGAGCTGTTTTTT
CDR3: CASSLGGADTGELFF

J: TRBJ1-1
D: TRBD1
V: TRBV5-6
size: -
DNA: TGTGCCAGCAGCGCTGGGGGACAGGGGGCTGGTGGCACTGAAGCTTTCTTT
CDR3: CASSAGGQGAGGTEAFF

J: TRBJ1-4
D: TRBD1
V: TRBV9
size: -
DNA: TGTGCCAGCAGCCCTCAACCGGGACAGGGTAATGAAAAACTGTTTTTT
CDR3: CASSPQPGQGNEKLFF

J: TRBJ1-3
D: -
V: TRBV10-1
size: -
DNA: TGCGCCAGCATGTTTAGAGGGGGGGAGGGAAACACCATATATTTT
CDR3: CASMFRGGEGNTIYF

J: TRBJ2-7
D: TRBD1
V: TRBV19
size: -
DNA: TGTGCCAGTAGGAAACAGGGGGCCGACGAGCAGTACTTC
CDR3: CASRKQGADEQYF

J: TRBJ2-5
D: TRBD2
V: TRBV9
size: -
DNA: TGTGCCAGCAGCTTAGCGGGAGGCCAAGAGACCCAGTACTTC
CDR3: CASSLAGGQETQYF

J: TRBJ2-1
D: TRBD2
V: TRBV29-1
size: -
DNA: TGCAGCGTTGAATGGCGGGAGGGCCCTTTTAGCTACAATGAGCAGTTCTTC
CDR3: CSVEWREGPFSYNEQFF

J: TRBJ1-4
D: -
V: TRBV10-3
size: -
DNA: TGTGCCATCAGTGAAGTACGGGTTAGCGAAAAACTGTTTTTT
CDR3: CAISEVRVSEKLFF

J: TRBJ1-5
D: -
V: TRBV28
size: few
DNA: TGTGCCAGCAGTTCCCTGGAGGAGCCCCAGCATTTT
CDR3: CASSSLEEPQHF

J: TRBJ1-5
D: -
V: TRBV15
size: -
DNA: TGTGCCACCAGCAGAGTGGTAGGAGGGGCGGGACAGCCCCAGCATTTT
CDR3: CATSRVVGGAGQPQHF

J: TRBJ2-5
D: -
V: TRBV7-2
size: -
DNA: TGTGCCAGCAGCTTTCTGTCAGCTTGGGAGACCCAGTACTTC
CDR3: CASSFLSAWETQYF

J: TRBJ2-7
D: TRBD1
V: TRBV7-2
size: -
DNA: TGTGCCAGCAGCTTAATGGACAGGGCATTATACGAGCAGTACTTC
CDR3: CASSLMDRALYEQYF

J: TRBJ1-1
D: TRBD1
V: TRBV2
size: once
DNA: TGTGCCAGCAGTGAATTGGAACAGGGGGCTACTGAAGCTTTCTTT
CDR3: CASSELEQGATEAFF

J: TRBJ2-7
D: TRBD1
V: TRBV6-1
size: once
DNA: TGTGCCAGCTTGCGGACAGGGAGCTCCTACGAGCAGTACTTC
CDR3: CASLRTGSSYEQYF

J: TRBJ1-1
D: -
V: TRBV19
size: -
DNA: TGTGCCAGTAGCGACATGCGAGGGGGTGAAGCTTTCTTT
CDR3: CASSDMRGGEAFF

J: TRBJ2-7
D: TRBD2
V: TRBV19
size: -
DNA: TGTGCCAGTAGTAAAGCTCACCGGACTAGCGACAACTACGAGCAGTACTTC
CDR3: CASSKAHRTSDNYEQYF

J: TRBJ2-3
D: -
V: TRBV5-1
size: -
DNA: TGCGCCAGCAGCTTGGACGGGATCACAGATACGCAGTATTTT
CDR3: CASSLDGITDTQYF

J: TRBJ2-7
D: -
V: TRBV4-1
size: -
DNA: TGCGCCAGCAGCCAAGTAAGGGTATTACTGTTCTACGAGCAGTACTTC
CDR3: CASSQVRVLLFYEQYF

J: TRBJ2-7
D: -
V: TRBV20-1
size: -
DNA: TGCAGTGCCGGGGTAATCGACGAGCAGTACTTC
CDR3: CSAGVIDEQYF

J: TRBJ2-1
D: TRBD2
V: TRBV27
size: -
DNA: TGTGCCAGCAGAAGACTAGCGGGCCCCTCCAACAATGAGCAGTTCTTC
CDR3: CASRRLAGPSNNEQFF